These T cell receptor beta chains were read from a single sample in a study of identical twins. Each CDR3 protein gets one entry after TCRdb re-called the 5' RACE reads with MiXCR. This table holds 700,000 or so distinct CDR3 sequences, around 21% found once. The sample was also reused in another study, on T cells expressing NK-cell markers.

The sample taken for sequencing was PBMCs. The receptors shown here come from a woman aged 18-29 years in good health. Both conserved end residues are part of each CDR3. The order of the fields is D gene, clone size, V gene, J gene, CDR3 DNA, CDR3 protein. A D gene is named only where the DNA matches it firmly. Part of the rows lack a size; the others show once, few, many or a class for expanded clones.

D gene: NA; clone size: many; V gene: TRBV20-1; J gene: TRBJ2-7; CDR3 DNA: TGCAGTGCTAGAGAGGAGACCTACGAGCAGTACTTC; CDR3 protein: CSAREETYEQYF
D gene: TRBD1; clone size: NA; V gene: TRBV11-2; J gene: TRBJ2-6; CDR3 DNA: TGTGCCAGCAGCTTATTGCCAGGGGGCCCTCTCTCTGGGGCCAACGTCCTGACTTTC; CDR3 protein: CASSLLPGGPLSGANVLTF
D gene: NA; clone size: few; V gene: TRBV10-3; J gene: TRBJ2-1; CDR3 DNA: TGTGCCATCAGCCGATTACCCGGGACGCCACCCTACAATGAGCAGTTCTTC; CDR3 protein: CAISRLPGTPPYNEQFF
D gene: TRBD1; clone size: NA; V gene: TRBV20-1; J gene: TRBJ2-7; CDR3 DNA: TGCAGTGCTCGGTTTGGGACAGGGACCTACGAGCAGTACTTC; CDR3 protein: CSARFGTGTYEQYF
D gene: NA; clone size: few; V gene: TRBV5-5; J gene: TRBJ2-5; CDR3 DNA: TGTGCCAGCAGCTTGACGAGGGACATGGCAGAGACCCAGTACTTC; CDR3 protein: CASSLTRDMAETQYF
D gene: TRBD1; clone size: few; V gene: TRBV4-2; J gene: TRBJ1-1; CDR3 DNA: TGTGCCAGCAGCCAAGCGGACAGGGGGAACACTGAAGCTTTCTTT; CDR3 protein: CASSQADRGNTEAFF
D gene: TRBD2; clone size: NA; V gene: TRBV5-1; J gene: TRBJ2-7; CDR3 DNA: TGCGCCAGCAGCTCCGCGACTAGCGGGGGCGAGCAGTACTTC; CDR3 protein: CASSSATSGGEQYF
D gene: NA; clone size: few; V gene: TRBV18; J gene: TRBJ2-1; CDR3 DNA: TGTGCCAGCTCGCCGGCGGGACGGAGTTACAATGAGCAGTTCTTC; CDR3 protein: CASSPAGRSYNEQFF
D gene: NA; clone size: few; V gene: TRBV6-5; J gene: TRBJ2-5; CDR3 DNA: TGTGCCAGCAGTTACAACAGGGACCCGAGGGAGACCCAGTACTTC; CDR3 protein: CASSYNRDPRETQYF
D gene: TRBD2; clone size: many; V gene: TRBV10-3; J gene: TRBJ2-5; CDR3 DNA: TGTGCCACCAAGGGGACTAGCGGGAGTGGGCAAGAGACCCAGTACTTC; CDR3 protein: CATKGTSGSGQETQYF
D gene: TRBD1; clone size: few; V gene: TRBV20-1; J gene: TRBJ2-3; CDR3 DNA: TGCAGTGCGAGAAGGACAGGGGGCACAGATACGCAGTATTTT; CDR3 protein: CSARRTGGTDTQYF
D gene: NA; clone size: NA; V gene: TRBV7-2; J gene: TRBJ2-1; CDR3 DNA: TGTGCCAGCAGCCAAGATGGTTCGGCGGCGAATGAGCAGTTCTTC; CDR3 protein: CASSQDGSAANEQFF
D gene: NA; clone size: NA; V gene: TRBV12-3/TRBV12-4; J gene: TRBJ2-7; CDR3 DNA: TGTGCCAGCAGTTTACAGACTATTCCTGGTATCTACGAGCAGTACTTC; CDR3 protein: CASSLQTIPGIYEQYF
D gene: NA; clone size: many; V gene: TRBV20-1; J gene: TRBJ2-7; CDR3 DNA: TGCAGTGCTAGAGGCAGGGGTACCCACGAGCAGTACTTC; CDR3 protein: CSARGRGTHEQYF
D gene: NA; clone size: NA; V gene: TRBV18; J gene: TRBJ1-5; CDR3 DNA: TGTGCCAGCTCCCCCGGGGGGAATAATCAGCCCCAGCATTTT; CDR3 protein: CASSPGGNNQPQHF
D gene: TRBD1; clone size: NA; V gene: TRBV6-1; J gene: TRBJ1-3; CDR3 DNA: TGTGCCAGCACGAGACAGGGAATTTCTGGAAACACCATATATTTT; CDR3 protein: CASTRQGISGNTIYF
D gene: TRBD1; clone size: NA; V gene: TRBV10-3; J gene: TRBJ1-1; CDR3 DNA: TGTGCCATCAGTGCACAGGGGAAGAACACTGAAGCTTTCTTT; CDR3 protein: CAISAQGKNTEAFF
D gene: TRBD2; clone size: few; V gene: TRBV10-3; J gene: TRBJ2-1; CDR3 DNA: TGTGCCATCAGTGGGACTAGCGGTAAGAATGAGCAGTTCTTC; CDR3 protein: CAISGTSGKNEQFF
D gene: TRBD2; clone size: few; V gene: TRBV9; J gene: TRBJ2-2; CDR3 DNA: TGTGCCAGCAGCGTAGAAGCGGGAGCAGGGGAGCTGTTTTTT; CDR3 protein: CASSVEAGAGELFF
D gene: NA; clone size: many; V gene: TRBV4-2; J gene: TRBJ2-5; CDR3 DNA: TGTGCCAGCAGCCAAGATTCGTGGGAGACCCAGTACTTC; CDR3 protein: CASSQDSWETQYF
D gene: TRBD2; clone size: NA; V gene: TRBV20-1; J gene: TRBJ2-1; CDR3 DNA: TGCAGCCGCAAGGGGACTACCTACAATGAGCAGTTCTTC; CDR3 protein: CSRKGTTYNEQFF
D gene: NA; clone size: few; V gene: TRBV2; J gene: TRBJ2-7; CDR3 DNA: TGTGCCAGCAGTGTGGAGGGGGAATACGAGCAGTACTTC; CDR3 protein: CASSVEGEYEQYF
D gene: NA; clone size: NA; V gene: TRBV5-5; J gene: TRBJ2-7; CDR3 DNA: TGTGCCAGCAGCTCCCAGGGATTTTCCTCCTACGAGCAGTACTTC; CDR3 protein: CASSSQGFSSYEQYF
D gene: TRBD2; clone size: NA; V gene: TRBV7-8; J gene: TRBJ2-3; CDR3 DNA: TGTGCCAGCAGCTTACGGCTAGCGGGGCAACAACTCACAGATACGCAGTATTTT; CDR3 protein: CASSLRLAGQQLTDTQYF
D gene: TRBD1; clone size: NA; V gene: TRBV7-8; J gene: TRBJ1-6; CDR3 DNA: TGTGCCAGCAGCTTACGACAGGGGCCTAATTCACCCCTCCACTTT; CDR3 protein: CASSLRQGPNSPLHF
D gene: NA; clone size: many; V gene: TRBV9; J gene: TRBJ1-5; CDR3 DNA: TGTGCCAGCAGCCAGTGGGGAAGCAATCAGCCCCAGCATTTT; CDR3 protein: CASSQWGSNQPQHF
D gene: TRBD1; clone size: few; V gene: TRBV20-1; J gene: TRBJ1-1; CDR3 DNA: TGCAGTGCCAAACACGGGACAGGCGCCACTGAAGCTTTCTTT; CDR3 protein: CSAKHGTGATEAFF
D gene: TRBD2; clone size: NA; V gene: TRBV9; J gene: TRBJ2-3; CDR3 DNA: TGTGCCAGCAGCGAGAGGGGAGCGGGGGGAGATACGCAGTATTTT; CDR3 protein: CASSERGAGGDTQYF
D gene: NA; clone size: many; V gene: TRBV7-7; J gene: TRBJ2-2; CDR3 DNA: TGTGCTAGCAGCTCACAGGGACGTGGCGGGGAGCTGTTTTTT; CDR3 protein: CASSSQGRGGELFF
D gene: TRBD2; clone size: few; V gene: TRBV2; J gene: TRBJ2-1; CDR3 DNA: TGTGCCAGCAGTGATAGCGGGGGGGCCAATGAGCAGTTCTTC; CDR3 protein: CASSDSGGANEQFF
D gene: TRBD1; clone size: NA; V gene: TRBV7-9; J gene: TRBJ2-3; CDR3 DNA: TGTGCCAGCAGCTTCCCTCGACAGGGGATAACAGATACGCAGTATTTT; CDR3 protein: CASSFPRQGITDTQYF
D gene: NA; clone size: many; V gene: TRBV6-2/TRBV6-3; J gene: TRBJ2-7; CDR3 DNA: TGTGCCAGCAGTTACGACGTCCCGGGACGCACGGAAGTCTACGAGCAGTACTTC; CDR3 protein: CASSYDVPGRTEVYEQYF
D gene: NA; clone size: NA; V gene: TRBV10-3; J gene: TRBJ2-2; CDR3 DNA: TGTGCCATCAGTGAGGCCCCTTCGGAAGGGGAGCTGTTTTTT; CDR3 protein: CAISEAPSEGELFF
D gene: TRBD2; clone size: few; V gene: TRBV5-1; J gene: TRBJ2-7; CDR3 DNA: TGCGCCAGCTCACCGACTAGCGGGGTTAGCTACGAGCAGTACTTC; CDR3 protein: CASSPTSGVSYEQYF
D gene: NA; clone size: NA; V gene: TRBV3-1; J gene: TRBJ2-3; CDR3 DNA: TGTGCCAGCAGCCCTAACAGCGCAGATACGCAGTATTTT; CDR3 protein: CASSPNSADTQYF
D gene: NA; clone size: NA; V gene: TRBV27; J gene: TRBJ2-7; CDR3 DNA: TGTGCCAGCAGTTTCCTCGGGCCTCGATACGAGCAGTACTTC; CDR3 protein: CASSFLGPRYEQYF
D gene: NA; clone size: few; V gene: TRBV6-1; J gene: TRBJ1-2; CDR3 DNA: TGTGCCAGCAGTCAACGACAGTACTATGGCTACACCTTC; CDR3 protein: CASSQRQYYGYTF
D gene: TRBD1; clone size: few; V gene: TRBV7-2; J gene: TRBJ2-7; CDR3 DNA: TGTGCCAGCAGCTTAGTAACAGGGGGCAGGTACGAGCAGTACTTC; CDR3 protein: CASSLVTGGRYEQYF
D gene: TRBD2; clone size: NA; V gene: TRBV19; J gene: TRBJ2-2; CDR3 DNA: TGTGCCAGTAGGCGACTAGCGGGGGGCCGAGGGACCGGGGAGCTGTTTTTT; CDR3 protein: CASRRLAGGRGTGELFF
D gene: NA; clone size: NA; V gene: TRBV12-3/TRBV12-4; J gene: TRBJ2-3; CDR3 DNA: TGTGCCAGCAGTTTAGCAGGGTTTCGGGATACGCAGTATTTT; CDR3 protein: CASSLAGFRDTQYF
D gene: NA; clone size: NA; V gene: TRBV5-6; J gene: TRBJ2-7; CDR3 DNA: TGTGCCAGCAGCTTGTGGGGCGGGGTCACCTACGAGCAGTACTTC; CDR3 protein: CASSLWGGVTYEQYF
D gene: TRBD2; clone size: NA; V gene: TRBV12-5; J gene: TRBJ2-3; CDR3 DNA: TGTGCTAGTGGTTTCTCACCCCTGGGGGGGAGGAGCACAGATACGCAGTATTTT; CDR3 protein: CASGFSPLGGRSTDTQYF
D gene: TRBD1; clone size: NA; V gene: TRBV9; J gene: TRBJ1-6; CDR3 DNA: TGTGCCAGCAGCGTAGAGGGGACAGCAAATTCACCCCTCCACTTT; CDR3 protein: CASSVEGTANSPLHF
D gene: TRBD1; clone size: NA; V gene: TRBV9; J gene: TRBJ1-3; CDR3 DNA: TGTGCCAGCAGCGTCGACAGGGCTGGAAACACCATATATTTT; CDR3 protein: CASSVDRAGNTIYF
D gene: NA; clone size: NA; V gene: TRBV10-3; J gene: TRBJ1-2; CDR3 DNA: TGTGCCATCAGTGAGTCGGGGCATGGCTACACCTTC; CDR3 protein: CAISESGHGYTF
D gene: TRBD1; clone size: NA; V gene: TRBV12-5; J gene: TRBJ1-3; CDR3 DNA: TGTGCTAGTGGTTTGGGAGGGACAGGAGTGGGCTCTGGAAACACCATATATTTT; CDR3 protein: CASGLGGTGVGSGNTIYF
D gene: NA; clone size: many; V gene: TRBV7-2; J gene: TRBJ2-7; CDR3 DNA: TGTGCCAGCAGCCGCGACTTAATCTCCTACTACGAGCAGTACTTC; CDR3 protein: CASSRDLISYYEQYF
D gene: NA; clone size: few; V gene: TRBV6-1; J gene: TRBJ1-1; CDR3 DNA: TGTGCCAGCAGGACCAGGGGTTTTCCTGAAGCTTTCTTT; CDR3 protein: CASRTRGFPEAFF
D gene: NA; clone size: NA; V gene: TRBV20-1; J gene: TRBJ1-2; CDR3 DNA: TGCAGTGCTAGAGAGAGGCTATGGCCTGGCTACACCTTC; CDR3 protein: CSARERLWPGYTF
D gene: NA; clone size: few; V gene: TRBV4-3; J gene: TRBJ2-3; CDR3 DNA: TGCGCCAGCAGCCAAGAGGCAGCAAACACAGATACGCAGTATTTT; CDR3 protein: CASSQEAANTDTQYF
D gene: NA; clone size: few; V gene: TRBV20-1; J gene: TRBJ2-5; CDR3 DNA: TGCAGTGCTAAAAGGGTAGGAGAGACCCAGTACTTC; CDR3 protein: CSAKRVGETQYF
D gene: NA; clone size: NA; V gene: TRBV6-1; J gene: TRBJ2-5; CDR3 DNA: TGTGCCAGCACCGTAGGGGGGAGGTCCCAAGAGACCCAGTACTTC; CDR3 protein: CASTVGGRSQETQYF
D gene: NA; clone size: once; V gene: TRBV7-8; J gene: TRBJ2-2; CDR3 DNA: TGTGCCAGCGCGGGGGCGGTGAACACCGGGGAGCTGTTTTTT; CDR3 protein: CASAGAVNTGELFF